This section outlines one TCR beta chain sequence together with its context. This sample is drawn from a study of cytomegalovirus exposure and HLA in healthy donors. Primers: 60 Vbeta forward and 13 Jbeta reverse. The protocol was immunoSEQ multiplex PCR, while the TCRdb copy is restricted to in-frame clones and leaves out a portion. The sample has approximately 200,000 clones, around 80% seen once. CDR3 length: 13 amino acids. Germline V gene lookup returns CDR1 SEHNR and CDR2 FQNEAQ (reference sequence). V was shortened by 3 bases and J by 5 bases, with 10 bases between the two germline ends. The source is a girl aged 2 to 9 in good health and CMV-seronegative. V is TRBV7-9 and J is TRBJ1-2, with D perhaps TRBD1 (6 bases). Sample: PBMCs. The CDR3 sequence is CASSFGQPYGYTF. CDR3 in DNA: TGTGCCAGCAGCTTCGGACAGCCTTATGGCTACACCTTC.